This T cell receptor (beta chain) came from a study of blood T cell repertoires in COVID-19. Study information: PBMCs, B-cell-depleted T cells, or T cells provided the cDNA or gDNA that made up the material.

Produced via immunoSEQ multiplex PCR; TCRdb's table is partial and in-frame only. The profile shows 90,000 to 120,000 clones, roughly nine tenths of them singletons. Per germline, CDR1 MGHRA and CDR2 YSYEKL. CDR3 length: 17 amino acids. V was clipped by 0 bases and J by 8 bases; unmatched bases: 15. The clonotype comes from a human donor in a cohort sampled during active COVID-19. The chain carries TRBV4-1 and TRBJ2-5; 7 nucleotides match TRBD1. Sequencing was performed on peripheral blood. The CDR3 coding sequence is TGCGCCAGCAGCCAAGATAAAAACAGGGGACGCGGATACACCCAGTACTTC. Protein product: CASSQDKNRGRGYTQYF.